Below, 22 T cell receptor beta chains from the same sample are listed, as sequenced in a study of human T cells and chemical hapten exposure (dated by TCRdb to the early 2020s). During library preparation, unique molecular identifiers were attached to individual cDNA molecules so that TCRs could be counted in a quantitative, reproducible way. Using fastp at Q25 and MiXCR, TCRdb reprocessed the public reads and kept productive beta chains. Rows matching on CDR3 protein sequence are summarized as one entry with the most common DNA and genes. This sample gives around 120,000 distinct CDR3 sequences in total; over 7% of them show up just once. The leading ten clones occupy roughly 1.3% of the sample. Total RNA was extracted from unfractionated whole blood that had been collected in Tempus Blood RNA tubes. Material for sequencing was whole blood. The receptors come from a human donor in good health. Some clones in this sample may be carry-over from other donors' samples. Donor details come from another sample of the same person, matched by shared clones.

The chain uses TRBV12-5 and TRBJ2-1, with D unresolved. The CDR3 consists of 11 residues. From germline, CDR1 is LGHNT and CDR2 FRNRAP. The ends were cut back, 2 bases at V and 9 bases at J, with 5 bases in the middle. CDR3 amino acids: CASGLMSEQFF. The CDR3 DNA follows: TGTGCTAGTGGTTTGATGAGTGAGCAGTTCTTC.

Many counts were recorded for this clonotype. J is TRBJ1-2 and V is TRBV5-1, with no clear D. This CDR3 contains 16 residues. Germline CDR1 SGHRS, CDR2 YFSETQ. Between the trimmed V and J ends, which lost 6 bases and 0 bases, there was a span of 18 bases. The CDR3 spells CASKVAATGTNYGYTF. In DNA form, the CDR3 reads TGCGCCAGCAAGGTGGCAGCCACCGGTACTAACTATGGCTACACCTTC.

This chain connects TRBV5-1 to TRBJ2-3, with 12 bases fitting TRBD1. Germline assignment: CDR1 SGHRS and CDR2 YFSETQ. The CDR3 is made up of 16 amino acids. With 4 bases clipped from V and 2 bases from J, the junction kept 5 bases outside the gene matches. CDR3 DNA: TGCGCCAGCAGCCCGGGGACAGGGGGCTTCACAGATACGCAGTATTTT. Its protein product is CASSPGTGGFTDTQYF.

There are a few counts of this clonotype. This chain's CDR3 is CSAPDREYEQYF. The CDR3 DNA is TGCAGTGCGCCGGACAGAGAGTACGAGCAGTACTTC. The chain uses TRBV20-1 and TRBJ2-7, with a possible D match to TRBD1 (6 bases). The ends were cut back, 6 bases at V and 4 bases at J, with 13 bases in the middle. Per the germline V gene, CDR1 is DFQATT and CDR2 is SNEGSKA (reference sequence). The CDR3 is made up of 12 amino acids.

This clonotype was observed a few times. The chain joins TRBV29-1 to TRBJ1-2, with D perhaps TRBD1 (5 bases). CDR3 size: 13 residues. V gave up 0 bases and J gave up 2 bases, with 7 bases separating them. Looked up from germline, CDR1 is SQVTM and CDR2 is ANQGSEA. In DNA, the CDR3 is TGCAGCGTTGAAGAAGGGGAGAACTATGGCTACACCTTC. It codes for CSVEEGENYGYTF.

The J gene is TRBJ2-5, the V gene TRBV27; TRBD2 matches at 8 bases. V lost 8 bases and J lost 4; bases outside the gene matches: 18. Germline CDR1 is MNHEY and CDR2 is SMNVEV (reference sequence). This CDR3 has 17 amino acids. Written as DNA, the CDR3 is TGTGCCAGCCGGAGTAGTCTGATAGCGGGAAGTTCAGAGACCCAGTACTTC. This codes for CASRSSLIAGSSETQYF.

The chain couples TRBV7-9 to TRBJ2-3; D perhaps matches TRBD1 (6 bases). Germline loops: CDR1 SEHNR, CDR2 FQNEAQ (reference sequence). The V gene lost 8 bases and the J gene lost 2 bases, with 17 bases spanning the gap. This CDR3 contains 15 residues. This CDR3 reads CASAPGAQNTDTQYF. CDR3 coding DNA: TGTGCCAGCGCCCCAGGGGCCCAGAACACAGATACGCAGTATTTT.

This clonotype has ten or more counts. V usage is TRBV29-1 and J usage is TRBJ2-1; 12 bases fit TRBD2. This CDR3 spans 16 amino acids. Germline V gene sequence: CDR1 SQVTM, CDR2 ANQGSEA. The ends lost 4 bases at V and 9 bases at J; junction bases unmatched: 13. The CDR3 is CSVVQRLAGGKGEQFF. In DNA form, the CDR3 reads TGCAGCGTTGTCCAGCGGCTAGCGGGAGGGAAGGGTGAGCAGTTCTTC.

This clonotype was recorded many times. V usage is TRBV5-5 and J usage is TRBJ1-5; 7 positions match TRBD1. V dropped 2 bases and J dropped 2; count of bases not matched to a gene: 4. The CDR3 loop spans 15 amino acids. CDR1 and CDR2 (germline): SGHKS, YYEKEE (reference sequence). The CDR3 coding sequence is TGTGCCAGCAGCTTAGGGGGCGCCGGCAATCAGCCCCAGCATTTT. Residues: CASSLGGAGNQPQHF.

This clonotype was seen more than once but under ten times. This chain joins TRBV5-1 and TRBJ1-1, with 8 bases that match TRBD1. The germline V gene has CDR1 SGHRS and CDR2 YFSETQ. The V and J ends lost 2 bases and 11 bases, in that order; junction bases with no gene match: 11. The CDR3 is 14 amino acids. The CDR3 loop is CASSFSGQGEEAFF. Here the CDR3 DNA reads TGCGCCAGCAGCTTCTCAGGACAGGGTGAAGAGGCTTTCTTT. Variable domain in full (rest from reference TRBV5-1 and TRBJ1-1): KAGVTQTPRYLIKTRGQQVTLSCSPISGHRSVSWYQQTPGQGLQFLFEYFSETQRNKGNFPGRFSGRQFSNSRSEMNVSTLELGDSALYLCASSFSGQGEEAFFGQGTRLTVV.

At least ten counts were recorded for this clonotype. The J gene is TRBJ1-1, the V gene TRBV6-2 or TRBV6-3; TRBD1 aligns across 8 bases. J lost 6 bases, V lost 2 bases, and 2 bases had no gene match. Germline V lookup: CDR1 MNHEY, CDR2 SVGEGT. There are 13 residues in the CDR3. The CDR3 loop reads CASSYRTGSEAFF. CDR3 bases: TGTGCCAGCAGTTACAGGACAGGGTCTGAAGCTTTCTTT.

A few counts support this clonotype. The CDR3 spells CASSLRGGFELFF. The CDR3 DNA sequence: TGTGCCAGCAGTTTGCGGGGCGGCTTTGAGCTGTTTTTT. This rearrangement joins TRBV12-3 or TRBV12-4 to TRBJ2-2, with D possibly TRBD2 on 6 matching bases. V lost 3 bases to trimming and J lost 11 bases, with 13 bases between them. This CDR3 is 13 amino acids long.

This clonotype was counted ten times or more. The V call is TRBV27, the J call TRBJ2-2, with 11 bases that match TRBD2. CDR3 size: 12 residues. Trimming removed 5 bases from V and 11 bases from J; junction bases left unmatched: 1. Germline loops: CDR1 MNHEY, CDR2 SMNVEV (reference sequence). The CDR3 DNA reads as TGTGCCAGCAGTAGACTAGCGGGAGAGCTGTTTTTT. It encodes CASSRLAGELFF.

This clonotype was observed a few times. The chain joins TRBV29-1 to TRBJ2-7, with 13 bases matching TRBD2. Germline V gene lookup returns CDR1 SQVTM and CDR2 ANQGSEA. Losses at the gene ends were 6 bases for V and 7 bases for J; bases not matched to a gene: 9. This CDR3 has 14 amino acids. The chain's CDR3 is CSVRTSGGPGEQYF. Written as DNA, the CDR3 is TGCAGCGTGAGGACTAGCGGGGGCCCCGGGGAGCAGTACTTC.

In its sample, this clonotype was seen a few times. The chain employs TRBV19 and TRBJ2-1, with D unresolved. In germline, CDR1 is LNHDA, CDR2 SQIVND (reference sequence). V lost 7 bases to trimming and J lost 1 base, with 11 bases between them. This CDR3 is 14 amino acids long. In DNA, the CDR3 is TGTGCCAGTACCGTTGGGCTATCCTACAATGAGCAGTTCTTC. Translated, it gives CASTVGLSYNEQFF.

J is TRBJ2-2 and V is TRBV5-1; D may correspond to TRBD1 or TRBD2 (6 bases each). Trimming took off 4 bases at V and 4 bases at J, with 17 bases between the two ends. The CDR3 has 16 amino acids. CDR1 SGHRS and CDR2 YFSETQ come from the germline V gene. CDR3 residues: CASSRPGAEITGELFF. The DNA of the CDR3 is TGCGCCAGCAGCCGACCGGGGGCAGAGATCACCGGGGAGCTGTTTTTT.

In its sample, this clonotype was seen many times. The chain has TRBV20-1 and TRBJ1-1; a possible D gene is TRBD1 (5 bases). The CDR3 is 14 residues long. Germline V gene data show CDR1 as DFQATT and CDR2 as SNEGSKA (reference sequence). Trimming took off 1 base at V and 7 bases at J, with 16 bases between the two ends. Here the CDR3 DNA reads TGCAGTGCTAGAGGGGGAAGGGTTGGGGGTGAAGCTTTCTTT. It is translated as CSARGGRVGGEAFF.

This clonotype appeared many times. The rearrangement joins TRBV20-1 to TRBJ1-2, with 7 bases lining up with TRBD1. The CDR3 sequence is 14 residues long. V dropped 0 bases and J dropped 4; count of bases not matched to a gene: 5. Germline values: CDR1 DFQATT, CDR2 SNEGSKA (reference sequence). As DNA, the CDR3 is TGCAGTGCTAGAGACCGGACAGGCGCCTATGGCTACACCTTC. It yields the protein CSARDRTGAYGYTF.

The rearrangement uses TRBV29-1 and TRBJ2-3, with TRBD1 identical over 9 bases. J was trimmed by 3 bases and V by 6 bases; bases with no gene match: 10. Germline CDR1 and CDR2: SQVTM and ANQGSEA. The CDR3 is made up of 15 amino acids. CDR3: CSVRPGTGLTDTQYF. The CDR3 region has the DNA TGCAGCGTCCGCCCCGGGACAGGGTTAACAGATACGCAGTATTTT.

This clonotype was found a few times. V and J are TRBV18 and TRBJ2-7; D is possibly TRBD1 (6 bases). The CDR3 spans 12 residues. Trimming left V 3 bases short and J 6 bases short, with 9 bases between. Germline assignment: CDR1 KGHSH and CDR2 LQKENI. CDR3 amino acids: CASSPKGGEQYF. CDR3 DNA: TGTGCCAGCTCACCGAAAGGGGGCGAGCAGTACTTC. The variable domain in full, with the rest retrieved from reference TRBV18 and TRBJ2-7, is NAGVMQNPRHLVRRRGQEARLRCSPMKGHSHVYWYRQLPEEGLKFMVYLQKENIIDESGMPKERFSAEFPKEGPSILRIQQVVRGDSAAYFCASSPKGGEQYFGPGTRLTVT.

This clonotype was picked up a small number of times. The genes are TRBV13 and TRBJ2-1; maybe TRBD2 (6 bases). CDR1 is PRHDT and CDR2 is FYEKMQ in the germline V gene (reference sequence). V dropped 5 bases and J dropped 6 bases, with 17 bases sitting between them. This CDR3 region has 15 residues. The CDR3 sequence: CASSPSGRGTNEQFF. The CDR3 region has the DNA TGTGCCAGCAGCCCCTCAGGGCGGGGAACCAATGAGCAGTTCTTC. The variable domain in full, with the rest retrieved from reference TRBV13 and TRBJ2-1, is AAGVIQSPRHLIKEKRETATLKCYPIPRHDTVYWYQQGPGQDPQFLISFYEKMQSDKGSIPDRFSAQQFSDYHSELNMSSLELGDSALYFCASSPSGRGTNEQFFGPGTRLTVL.

The chain links TRBV3-1 to TRBJ2-7; D may correspond to TRBD1 or TRBD2 (5 bases each). Germline V lookup: CDR1 LGHDT, CDR2 YNNKEL (reference sequence). Trimming shortened V by 0 bases and J by 3 bases, and 12 bases separated the two germline ends. This CDR3 comprises 15 residues. The CDR3 here is CASSQENGALYEQYF. As DNA, the CDR3 is TGTGCCAGCAGCCAAGAGAACGGGGCACTCTACGAGCAGTACTTC.